One sample yielded the 13 T cell receptor beta chains listed below, sequenced in a study of CD8+ T cells in alopecia areata. Sequencing templates came from extracted RNA that was reverse transcribed into cDNA. This table comes from immunoSEQ multiplex PCR, and its TCRdb copy is limited to in-frame clones, with some not included. In the table there are approximately 30,000 clones, about two thirds of which are singletons. Sequences were obtained from NKG2D-high CD8+ T cells sorted from blood. Receptor source: a human donor with alopecia areata.

This clone was detected only once. This chain connects TRBV4-1 to TRBJ2-5, with a weak D call TRBD1 (6 bases). Germline values: CDR1 MGHRA, CDR2 YSYEKL. V dropped 0 bases and J dropped 3 bases, with 8 bases sitting between them. The CDR3 runs to 14 residues. In DNA, the CDR3 is TGCGCCAGCAGCCAAGAGGGACAAGAAGAGACCCAGTACTTC. Translated: CASSQEGQEETQYF.

The J gene is TRBJ2-7, the V gene TRBV7-9; D possibly matches TRBD1 or TRBD2 (6 bases each). The germline gives CDR1 SEHNR, CDR2 FQNEAQ (reference sequence). V lost 5 bases and J 6 bases, leaving 14 bases between the germline ends. The CDR3 extends over 13 amino acids. CDR3 nucleotides: TGTGCCAGCAGCCAGGGCTCGGGGGCCGAGCAGTACTTC. Encoded protein: CASSQGSGAEQYF.

The rearrangement joins TRBV27 to TRBJ2-7; 11 bases line up with TRBD2. J gave up 4 bases and V 6 bases, and 5 bases lay outside the gene matches. The germline gives CDR1 MNHEY, CDR2 SMNVEV (reference sequence). The CDR3 has 14 amino acids. CDR3 sequence: CASSPGTSGYEQYF. The CDR3 DNA sequence: TGTGCCAGCAGCCCCGGGACTAGCGGATACGAGCAGTACTTC.

Turning to this clone: Other DNA sequences in this sample translate to the same CDR3. The rearrangement joins TRBV27 to TRBJ2-7, with TRBD2 matching over 8 bases. CDR1 is MNHEY and CDR2 is SMNVEV in the germline V gene (reference sequence). Germline trimming cut 2 bases from V and 2 bases from J; bases unmatched to any gene: 8. The CDR3 runs to 16 residues. The CDR3 DNA reads as TGTGCCAGCAGTTTAACCAGAGCGGGAGCGGCCTACGAGCAGTACTTC. Its translation: CASSLTRAGAAYEQYF.

A word on this clone: A read error may account for a junction end that differs from germline. The genes are TRBV9 and TRBJ2-5; a possible D gene is TRBD2 (5 bases). The CDR3 totals 15 residues. Per the germline V gene, CDR1 is SGDLS and CDR2 is YYNGEE. CDR3 in DNA: TGTGCCAGCAGCGTTCTTGGGCTAGCCCAAGAGACCCGGTACTTC. Its translation is CASSVLGLAQETRYF.

This chain links TRBV29-1 with TRBJ2-1; possible D gene TRBD1, 6 bases. V was trimmed by 3 bases and J by 2 bases, leaving 11 bases between them. Germline loops: CDR1 SQVTM, CDR2 ANQGSEA. The CDR3 extends over 14 amino acids. The CDR3 here is CSVDLQGPYNEQFF. The CDR3 DNA follows: TGCAGCGTTGACCTACAGGGCCCCTACAATGAGCAGTTCTTC.

This clone was observed a handful of times. The gene calls are TRBV9 and TRBJ2-3; D possibly corresponds to TRBD1 (5 bases). The CDR3 length is 16 residues. Germline CDR1 and CDR2: SGDLS and YYNGEE. V gave up 4 bases and J gave up 2 bases, with 17 bases separating them. The DNA for the CDR3 is TGTGCCAGCAGCCCCCGACAGTACGGAGACACAGATACGCAGTATTTT. This gives the protein CASSPRQYGDTDTQYF.

Only a few counts were recorded for this clone. This rearrangement joins TRBV11-2 to TRBJ2-7, with 8 bases aligning to TRBD1. There are 13 residues in the CDR3. CDR1 is SGHAT and CDR2 is FQNNGV in the germline V gene. V was pared by 5 bases and J by 2 bases, with 2 bases of the junction left unmatched. The CDR3 coding sequence is TGTGCCAGCAGCGGACAGGGACCCTACGAGCAGTACTTC. Protein sequence: CASSGQGPYEQYF.

This clone was counted a single time. The rearrangement links TRBV5-4 to TRBJ2-1; no firm D call. The CDR3 is 11 residues long. The V end was cut by 5 bases, the J end by 4 bases, with 4 bases between. Germline V gene lookup returns CDR1 SGHNT and CDR2 YYREEE (reference sequence). In DNA, the CDR3 is TGTGCCAGCAGGGAGTACAATGAGCAGTTCTTC. Protein product: CASREYNEQFF.

Worth noting for this clone: Other nucleotide sequences from this sample produce the same CDR3. The chain recombines TRBV29-1 with TRBJ2-7; a weak D match, TRBD2 (7 bases). The CDR3 totals 17 residues. Germline V gene sequence: CDR1 SQVTM, CDR2 ANQGSEA. Trimming removed 2 bases at V and 1 base at J, with 21 bases between. Here the CDR3 reads CSVEIPRGAADSYEQYF. CDR3 bases: TGCAGCGTTGAAATTCCCCGGGGGGCGGCCGATTCCTACGAGCAGTACTTC.

This rearrangement joins TRBV19 to TRBJ2-7; D call uncertain. The CDR3 spans 14 residues. Per germline, CDR1 LNHDA and CDR2 SQIVND (reference sequence). V was shortened by 3 bases and J by 0 bases, with 9 bases between the two germline ends. CDR3 protein: CASSMITASYEQYF. CDR3 bases: TGTGCCAGTAGTATGATCACTGCCTCCTACGAGCAGTACTTC.

V and J are TRBV5-1 and TRBJ2-5; D is possibly TRBD1 (6 bases). CDR3 length: 14 residues. The germline gives CDR1 SGHRS, CDR2 YFSETQ. V lost 1 base and J lost 5, with 12 bases in between. The CDR3 DNA reads TGCGCCAGCAGCTTGAAAACAGGGTCCGAGACCCAGTACTTC. It is translated as CASSLKTGSETQYF. The full variable domain, completed using reference TRBV5-1 and TRBJ2-5, is KAGVTQTPRYLIKTRGQQVTLSCSPISGHRSVSWYQQTPGQGLQFLFEYFSETQRNKGNFPGRFSGRQFSNSRSEMNVSTLELGDSALYLCASSLKTGSETQYFGPGTRLLVL.

The V call is TRBV19, the J call TRBJ2-7; weak D call: TRBD1 (6 bases). V was trimmed by 4 bases and J by 4 bases, leaving 17 bases between them. Germline-derived CDR1 and CDR2 are LNHDA and SQIVND (reference sequence). This CDR3 has 15 residues. CDR3 nucleotides: TGTGCCAGTAGTACCCCGGGACACCAAACATACGAGCAGTACTTC. Protein: CASSTPGHQTYEQYF.